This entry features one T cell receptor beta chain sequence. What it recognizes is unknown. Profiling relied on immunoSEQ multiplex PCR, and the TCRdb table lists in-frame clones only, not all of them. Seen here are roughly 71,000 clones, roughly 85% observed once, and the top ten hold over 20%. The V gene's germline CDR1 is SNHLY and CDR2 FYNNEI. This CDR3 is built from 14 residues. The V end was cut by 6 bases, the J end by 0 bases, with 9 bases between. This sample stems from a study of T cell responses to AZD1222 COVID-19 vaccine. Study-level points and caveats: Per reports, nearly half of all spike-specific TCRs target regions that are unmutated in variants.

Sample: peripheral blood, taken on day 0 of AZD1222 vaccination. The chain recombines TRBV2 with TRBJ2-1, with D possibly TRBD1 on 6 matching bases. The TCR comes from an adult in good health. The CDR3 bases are TGTGCCAGCAGGAAGGGGGTCTCCTACAATGAGCAGTTCTTC. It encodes CASRKGVSYNEQFF.